A selection of T cell receptor beta chains follows, all from one sample in a study of T cell responses to AZD1222 COVID-19 vaccine. Produced via immunoSEQ multiplex PCR; TCRdb's table is partial and in-frame only. This table has 57,000 or so clones, roughly 80% appearing once. The sequencing here drew on peripheral blood, taken 28 days after the second AZD1222 dose. These receptors all come from an adult who received the AZD1222 COVID-19 vaccine. CDR3s leave out the opening cysteine and the closing phenylalanine or tryptophan. The D gene is left open where the match is weak. Size is omitted from some rows. Given values are once, few, many or a class for expanded clones.

V: TRBV28; length: 10; J: TRBJ2-3; size: NA; D: NA; CDR3: ASSLSADTQY
V: TRBV6-5; length: 12; J: TRBJ1-1; size: NA; D: NA; CDR3: ASSYGYMNTEAF
V: TRBV5-1; length: 13; J: TRBJ2-5; size: few; D: NA; CDR3: ASSLEGGPLETQY
V: TRBV29-1; length: 14; J: TRBJ1-3; size: few; D: TRBD1; CDR3: SVRQGVTPSGNTIY
V: TRBV27; length: 11; J: TRBJ2-7; size: few; D: NA; CDR3: ASSFNRRQEQY
V: TRBV9; length: 13; J: TRBJ1-1; size: NA; D: NA; CDR3: ASSLLGDLVTEAF
V: TRBV10-2; length: 12; J: TRBJ1-1; size: NA; D: NA; CDR3: ASYIDRGSTEAF
V: TRBV15; length: 11; J: TRBJ1-1; size: NA; D: NA; CDR3: ATSRDAGLEAF
V: TRBV7-3; length: 11; J: TRBJ2-2; size: NA; D: TRBD1; CDR3: ASQGANTGELF
V: TRBV12-3/TRBV12-4; length: 10; J: TRBJ1-1; size: few; D: NA; CDR3: ASSFRGGEAF
V: TRBV9; length: 14; J: TRBJ2-1; size: few; D: TRBD2; CDR3: ASSVTERGAYNEQF
V: TRBV6-1; length: 12; J: TRBJ1-2; size: NA; D: NA; CDR3: ASRDSLTYYGYT
V: TRBV7-2; length: 12; J: TRBJ1-2; size: NA; D: TRBD1; CDR3: ASSPDRVVYGYT
V: TRBV28; length: 11; J: TRBJ2-2; size: NA; D: NA; CDR3: ASRRTHTGELF
V: TRBV18; length: 12; J: TRBJ1-6; size: NA; D: NA; CDR3: ASSEGLNNSPLH
V: TRBV12-3/TRBV12-4; length: 11; J: TRBJ2-2; size: NA; D: NA; CDR3: ASSLGNTGELF
V: TRBV12-3/TRBV12-4; length: 11; J: TRBJ1-5; size: NA; D: NA; CDR3: ASSLGVNQPQH
V: TRBV19; length: 12; J: TRBJ1-1; size: few; D: TRBD1; CDR3: ASSADRGNTEAF
V: TRBV10-3; length: 14; J: TRBJ2-1; size: NA; D: TRBD1; CDR3: AISGTGDPSYNEQF
V: TRBV29-1; length: 12; J: TRBJ1-2; size: few; D: TRBD1; CDR3: SVGATGGFDGYT
V: TRBV6-2/TRBV6-3; length: 13; J: TRBJ1-6; size: NA; D: TRBD1; CDR3: ASSYLGTDNSPLH
V: TRBV3-1/TRBV3-2; length: 12; J: TRBJ1-6; size: NA; D: TRBD1; CDR3: ASSPGQDNSPLH
V: TRBV11-3; length: 13; J: TRBJ1-4; size: once; D: NA; CDR3: ASSLGNQANEKLF
V: TRBV28; length: 10; J: TRBJ1-6; size: NA; D: NA; CDR3: ASSLSNSPLH
V: TRBV19; length: 13; J: TRBJ2-7; size: NA; D: TRBD1; CDR3: ASSPQGTGTYEQY
V: TRBV4-1; length: 17; J: TRBJ1-5; size: NA; D: TRBD1; CDR3: ASSQDGDSHWGGNQPQH
V: TRBV11-2; length: 13; J: TRBJ1-4; size: NA; D: NA; CDR3: ASRRWGSSNEKLF
V: TRBV5-4; length: 14; J: TRBJ1-1; size: NA; D: NA; CDR3: ASSLEFRTLNTEAF
V: TRBV20-1; length: 6; J: TRBJ1-1; size: NA; D: NA; CDR3: SSDEAF
V: TRBV2; length: 11; J: TRBJ1-4; size: NA; D: TRBD1; CDR3: ASSSDRGELVF
V: TRBV6-6; length: 10; J: TRBJ1-4; size: NA; D: NA; CDR3: ASSYRDEKLF
V: TRBV5-1; length: 11; J: TRBJ2-3; size: few; D: NA; CDR3: ASSLERSDTQY
V: TRBV3-1/TRBV3-2; length: 13; J: TRBJ2-5; size: NA; D: NA; CDR3: ASSQWEDTQETQY
V: TRBV27; length: 11; J: TRBJ1-1; size: once; D: NA; CDR3: ASSYQGNTEAF
V: TRBV4-2; length: 12; J: TRBJ1-4; size: NA; D: NA; CDR3: ASSQDTTNEKLF
V: TRBV6-2/TRBV6-3; length: 15; J: TRBJ2-3; size: NA; D: TRBD2; CDR3: ASSYSVRTSLIDTQY
V: TRBV29-1; length: 10; J: TRBJ2-7; size: NA; D: NA; CDR3: SVVGRGYEQY
V: TRBV20-1; length: 12; J: TRBJ1-5; size: NA; D: TRBD1; CDR3: SASADRGHQPQH
V: TRBV29-1; length: 12; J: TRBJ1-3; size: once; D: NA; CDR3: SVEVDVSGNTIY
V: TRBV2; length: 12; J: TRBJ2-4; size: NA; D: NA; CDR3: ASSDGRAKNIQY
V: TRBV28; length: 13; J: TRBJ2-5; size: NA; D: NA; CDR3: ASSPLGQGPETQY
V: TRBV18; length: 12; J: TRBJ2-7; size: NA; D: TRBD1; CDR3: ASSPGQGSYEQY
V: TRBV27; length: 13; J: TRBJ2-2; size: NA; D: NA; CDR3: ASSRRGGTTGELF
V: TRBV4-2; length: 10; J: TRBJ1-2; size: once; D: TRBD1; CDR3: ASSFQGEGYT